The clone carrying this T cell receptor beta chain was seen many times. Its specificity is not known. This record comes from a study of CD8 T cells in ankylosing spondylitis. TCRdb reanalysed the 5' RACE reads using MiXCR and keeps one entry per CDR3 protein. The repertoire holds roughly 700,000 distinct CDR3 sequences, with roughly 20% as singletons. There are 13 residues in the CDR3. V shed 4 bases and J shed 5 bases, with 14 bases lying between them. The germline V gene encodes CDR1 DFQATT and CDR2 SNEGSKA (reference sequence). Findings and limits, study-wide: About 8 highly homologous variants made up a TCR beta motif that seemed to typify ankylosing spondylitis blood.

The sequenced sample consisted of blood, either unsorted or a sorted T cell fraction (not recorded which). This chain uses TRBV20-1 with TRBJ2-5; D possibly corresponds to TRBD2 (5 bases). The TCR sequence derives from a male donor with ankylosing spondylitis. CDR3 in DNA: TGCAGTGCTATGGTCCCGGGGAGCGAGACCCAGTACTTC. Its protein product is CSAMVPGSETQYF.